A selection of T cell receptor beta chains follows, all from one sample in a study of T-cell memory formation after mild COVID-19. TCRdb passed the 5' RACE reads through MiXCR, listing each CDR3 protein once. The repertoire includes about 400,000 distinct CDR3 sequences, about a sixth of them detected once, and roughly 21% sits in the top ten. The sample consisted of PBMCs or a T cell subset sorted from them (not recorded which). All receptors come from a man between 18 and 29 years old who had mild COVID-19 (a few samples of this study predate the infection). Cell type and time point are not known. Both conserved end residues are trimmed from each CDR3. D genes are given only for firm matches.

CDR3aa: ASKPGTNQPQH
d_gene: .
j_gene: TRBJ1-5
v_gene: TRBV19

CDR3aa: ASSLSTGRGDTEAF
d_gene: TRBD1
j_gene: TRBJ1-1
v_gene: TRBV5-1

CDR3aa: SPTPQPPANTEAF
d_gene: .
j_gene: TRBJ1-1
v_gene: TRBV29-1

CDR3aa: ASSPSGTGQYYNEQF
d_gene: TRBD1
j_gene: TRBJ2-1
v_gene: TRBV4-3

CDR3aa: ASSLAGGKNIQY
d_gene: TRBD2
j_gene: TRBJ2-4
v_gene: TRBV5-1

CDR3aa: ASSFDGYSYEQY
d_gene: .
j_gene: TRBJ2-7
v_gene: TRBV11-2

CDR3aa: AISESPTGSHYEQY
d_gene: .
j_gene: TRBJ2-7
v_gene: TRBV10-3

CDR3aa: ASSLAAGILTEAF
d_gene: .
j_gene: TRBJ1-1
v_gene: TRBV5-1

CDR3aa: ASSTSFNQPQH
d_gene: .
j_gene: TRBJ1-5
v_gene: TRBV7-9

CDR3aa: SARVGGPNTEAF
d_gene: .
j_gene: TRBJ1-1
v_gene: TRBV20-1

CDR3aa: ASSFSGKNTEAF
d_gene: .
j_gene: TRBJ1-1
v_gene: TRBV5-1

CDR3aa: SATRTGAGYT
d_gene: TRBD1
j_gene: TRBJ1-2
v_gene: TRBV20-1

CDR3aa: ASTPRGAEETQY
d_gene: .
j_gene: TRBJ2-5
v_gene: TRBV7-9

CDR3aa: SVSSVSGNTIY
d_gene: .
j_gene: TRBJ1-3
v_gene: TRBV29-1

CDR3aa: ASSLVGRGSNTGELF
d_gene: TRBD2
j_gene: TRBJ2-2
v_gene: TRBV5-4

CDR3aa: AISGVGTSGGNEQF
d_gene: TRBD2
j_gene: TRBJ2-1
v_gene: TRBV10-3

CDR3aa: ASRDRDHSGANVLT
d_gene: TRBD1
j_gene: TRBJ2-6
v_gene: TRBV7-8

CDR3aa: SVSGVEETQY
d_gene: .
j_gene: TRBJ2-5
v_gene: TRBV29-1

CDR3aa: ASSLRAGFGSPLH
d_gene: .
j_gene: TRBJ1-6
v_gene: TRBV7-3

CDR3aa: ASRVTGVETQY
d_gene: TRBD1
j_gene: TRBJ2-5
v_gene: TRBV5-1

CDR3aa: ASRPTFSTTYGYT
d_gene: .
j_gene: TRBJ1-2
v_gene: TRBV4-1

CDR3aa: ASSAPTETGELF
d_gene: .
j_gene: TRBJ2-2
v_gene: TRBV9

CDR3aa: ASSSSGPETQY
d_gene: .
j_gene: TRBJ2-5
v_gene: TRBV12-3/TRBV12-4

CDR3aa: ASRRQFGNQPQH
d_gene: .
j_gene: TRBJ1-5
v_gene: TRBV4-1

CDR3aa: ASSRGYMNTEAF
d_gene: .
j_gene: TRBJ1-1
v_gene: TRBV27

CDR3aa: ASRSTVTSNQPQH
d_gene: .
j_gene: TRBJ1-5
v_gene: TRBV4-1

CDR3aa: ASGTRGITGELF
d_gene: .
j_gene: TRBJ2-2
v_gene: TRBV7-6

CDR3aa: ASSFPGQGRGGYT
d_gene: TRBD1
j_gene: TRBJ1-2
v_gene: TRBV5-6

CDR3aa: ASSLWRTGVYSGGSETQY
d_gene: TRBD2
j_gene: TRBJ2-5
v_gene: TRBV11-2

CDR3aa: ASSAGRSPEAF
d_gene: .
j_gene: TRBJ1-1
v_gene: TRBV7-7

CDR3aa: ASTLGGGAGQPQH
d_gene: TRBD1
j_gene: TRBJ1-5
v_gene: TRBV7-9

CDR3aa: ASSVEGGREQY
d_gene: .
j_gene: TRBJ2-7
v_gene: TRBV9

CDR3aa: ASSLAGGAGF
d_gene: TRBD2
j_gene: TRBJ2-1
v_gene: TRBV13

CDR3aa: ASSQDTTDTQY
d_gene: .
j_gene: TRBJ2-3
v_gene: TRBV7-3

CDR3aa: ASSLFDRAQETQY
d_gene: TRBD1
j_gene: TRBJ2-5
v_gene: TRBV5-6

CDR3aa: ASQVIPTDTQY
d_gene: .
j_gene: TRBJ2-3
v_gene: TRBV5-1

CDR3aa: ASWTTNNSPLH
d_gene: .
j_gene: TRBJ1-6
v_gene: TRBV12-5

CDR3aa: ASSQDLAFQETQY
d_gene: .
j_gene: TRBJ2-5
v_gene: TRBV4-1

CDR3aa: ASSQGSQHNQPQH
d_gene: .
j_gene: TRBJ1-5
v_gene: TRBV4-1

CDR3aa: SARDPRTGGSEQF
d_gene: TRBD1
j_gene: TRBJ2-1
v_gene: TRBV20-1

CDR3aa: ASSYSTGVHGYT
d_gene: TRBD1
j_gene: TRBJ1-2
v_gene: TRBV6-2/TRBV6-3

CDR3aa: ASSTGQRTRSTDTQY
d_gene: TRBD1
j_gene: TRBJ2-3
v_gene: TRBV7-3

CDR3aa: ASSRAKTYNEQF
d_gene: .
j_gene: TRBJ2-1
v_gene: TRBV7-9

CDR3aa: ASSADRDYEQY
d_gene: TRBD1
j_gene: TRBJ2-7
v_gene: TRBV5-1

CDR3aa: ASSLIGAKETQY
d_gene: .
j_gene: TRBJ2-5
v_gene: TRBV5-1

CDR3aa: ASSSSGDTQY
d_gene: .
j_gene: TRBJ2-3
v_gene: TRBV7-3

CDR3aa: AIRRVPGGSGDEQF
d_gene: .
j_gene: TRBJ2-1
v_gene: TRBV10-3

CDR3aa: SARPGQGFAGELF
d_gene: TRBD1
j_gene: TRBJ2-2
v_gene: TRBV20-1

CDR3aa: ASSQVGRVNSPLH
d_gene: .
j_gene: TRBJ1-6
v_gene: TRBV4-3

CDR3aa: ASSMDGSNYGYT
d_gene: .
j_gene: TRBJ1-2
v_gene: TRBV5-4

CDR3aa: ASSFSGGYTDTQY
d_gene: TRBD2
j_gene: TRBJ2-3
v_gene: TRBV11-2

CDR3aa: ASRHAGDLRQPQH
d_gene: .
j_gene: TRBJ1-5
v_gene: TRBV6-2/TRBV6-3

CDR3aa: ASMTEGAYGYT
d_gene: TRBD1
j_gene: TRBJ1-2
v_gene: TRBV5-5

CDR3aa: ASSAGQPEAF
d_gene: TRBD1
j_gene: TRBJ1-1
v_gene: TRBV7-9

CDR3aa: ASTSGLYNSPLH
d_gene: .
j_gene: TRBJ1-6
v_gene: TRBV27